The 13 T cell receptor beta chains reported below all come from one sample, sequenced in a study of T cell repertoires in cytomegalovirus infection. Each CDR3 protein is one row after TCRdb ran MiXCR on the reads. Altogether hundreds of thousands of distinct CDR3 sequences are present, around a sixth being singletons, with the ten largest covering more than 10%. The sequenced sample consisted of PBMCs. These receptors originate from a human donor in good health (CMV status not recorded). Some clones in this sample may be carry-over from other donors' samples.

This sequence joins TRBV18 and TRBJ1-6; D remains unclear. The CDR3 covers 15 residues. CDR1 is KGHSH, CDR2 LQKENI, per germline. V was pared by 4 bases and J by 5 bases, with 12 bases between. CDR3 sequence reads: CASSQQQRDNSPLHF. The CDR3, as DNA: TGTGCCAGCTCACAACAACAGAGGGATAATTCACCCCTCCACTTT.

This clonotype showed up many times. V is TRBV29-1 and J is TRBJ2-3; 8 bases are shared with TRBD1. V lost 4 bases, J lost 2 bases, and 5 bases stayed unmatched. The CDR3 length is 14 residues. Germline V CDR1 and CDR2: SQVTM, ANQGSEA. The CDR3 sequence: CSVGTQGATDTQYF. In nucleotides, the CDR3 is TGCAGCGTTGGGACCCAGGGGGCCACAGATACGCAGTATTTT.

This clonotype was detected ten times or more. V usage is TRBV7-6 and J usage is TRBJ2-7; tentatively, D is TRBD2 (6 bases). The CDR3 is made up of 13 amino acids. Deletions cut 3 bases from V and 3 bases from J, with 9 bases between. Germline loops: CDR1 SGHVS, CDR2 FNYEAQ. CDR3 loop: CASSFGGDYEQYF. The CDR3 DNA sequence: TGTGCCAGCAGCTTTGGCGGGGACTACGAGCAGTACTTC.

This clonotype has a handful of counts. The chain links TRBV12-3 or TRBV12-4 to TRBJ2-2, with 7 bases lining up with TRBD1. This CDR3 comprises 15 residues. After removal of 4 bases from V and 6 bases from J, the junction contained 8 bases not matched to a gene. The CDR3 region has the DNA TGTGCCAGCAGTTCCCTGACAGGGTGGGCCGGGGAGCTGTTTTTT. It yields the protein CASSSLTGWAGELFF.

This clonotype was observed a few times. The chain is built from TRBV6-1 and TRBJ2-4, with no clear D. Trimming left V 5 bases short and J 6 bases short, with 11 bases between. CDR3 length: 13 amino acids. CDR1 is MNHNS, CDR2 SASEGT, per germline. The CDR3 is CASSTVLTNIQYF. CDR3 DNA sequence: TGTGCCAGCAGTACAGTTCTCACAAACATTCAGTACTTC.

This clonotype was detected many times. The V gene is TRBV28, the J gene TRBJ1-5, with D unresolved. This CDR3 is 12 amino acids long. The ends were cut back, 4 bases at V and 7 bases at J, with 8 bases in the middle. Germline assignment: CDR1 MDHEN and CDR2 SYDVKM. CDR3 nucleotides: TGTGCCAGCAGTTCGGCGGGGCAGCCCCAGCATTTT. Protein sequence: CASSSAGQPQHF.

This clonotype was counted ten times or more. The genes are TRBV6-2 or TRBV6-3 and TRBJ2-7; the D gene could be TRBD1 or TRBD2 (5 bases each). V was pared by 8 bases and J by 3 bases, with 14 bases between. This CDR3 spans 13 amino acids. The germline gives CDR1 MNHEY, CDR2 SVGEGT. CDR3 region: CASGDGWNYEQYF. Here the CDR3 DNA reads TGTGCCAGCGGGGACGGTTGGAACTACGAGCAGTACTTC.

The chain uses TRBV20-1 and TRBJ2-7; 9 bases agree with TRBD1. Germline V CDR1 and CDR2: DFQATT, SNEGSKA (reference sequence). Losses at the gene ends were 3 bases for V and 2 bases for J; bases not matched to a gene: 11. This CDR3 has 16 amino acids. The CDR3, as DNA: TGCAGTGCTAGCCTCAATTTCCGGACAGGGGCCTACGAGCAGTACTTC. This translates into CSASLNFRTGAYEQYF.

This clonotype was observed at least ten times. This sequence joins TRBV28 and TRBJ1-5; TRBD1 matches at 8 bases. From germline, CDR1 is MDHEN and CDR2 SYDVKM. This CDR3 has 14 residues. Unmatched junction bases numbered 1, after V lost 2 bases and J lost 4 bases. CDR3 coding DNA: TGTGCCAGCAGTTTAAACAGGGGGAATCAGCCCCAGCATTTT. It translates to CASSLNRGNQPQHF.

CDR3 bases: TGCAGTGCTAGAGGCGGAGACAGGGAGTATGGCTACACCTTC. It encodes CSARGGDREYGYTF. The rearrangement joins TRBV20-1 to TRBJ1-2, with 7 bases fitting TRBD1. The V gene end was trimmed by 1 base and the J gene end by 5 bases; junction bases not matched to a gene: 7. Germline loops: CDR1 DFQATT, CDR2 SNEGSKA (reference sequence). There are 14 residues in the CDR3.

The chain is built from TRBV6-5 and TRBJ2-4, with a weak D call TRBD1 (7 bases). The V end was cut by 2 bases, the J end by 2 bases, with 16 bases between. From germline, CDR1 is MNHEY and CDR2 SVGAGI. This CDR3 region has 17 residues. The CDR3 sequence is CASSYAGKTGSKNIQYF. CDR3 DNA: TGTGCCAGCAGTTACGCGGGAAAGACAGGGTCCAAAAACATTCAGTACTTC.

The V and J genes are TRBV5-4 and TRBJ1-1, with a weak D call TRBD1 (5 bases). CDR3 size: 13 residues. Germline lookup yields CDR1 SGHNT and CDR2 YYREEE (reference sequence). V shed 4 bases and J shed 0 bases, with 7 bases lying between them. The CDR3 reads CASSGGLNTEAFF. For the CDR3, the DNA is TGTGCCAGCAGCGGGGGGTTGAACACTGAAGCTTTCTTT.

J is TRBJ1-6 and V is TRBV11-2; D ambiguous. Germline V CDR1 and CDR2: SGHAT, FQNNGV. V shed 6 bases and J shed 5 bases, with 11 bases lying between them. This CDR3 spans 14 amino acids. The CDR3 protein is CASSRIPHNSPLHF. The CDR3 DNA follows: TGTGCCAGCAGTAGGATACCCCATAATTCACCCCTCCACTTT.